This T cell receptor (beta chain) appears in the sequencing data of a study of cytomegalovirus exposure and HLA in healthy donors. Findings and caveats of the study: Apparent HLA restriction characterized most CMV-associated TCR beta chains in a later analysis. CMV serostatus was the only recorded immune exposure for donors. The likely explanation for a cluster of highly shared sequence variants was sequencing artifact.

For this clone: Its antigen is as yet unknown.

In the PCR, 60 Vbeta and 13 Jbeta primers were used. Here immunoSEQ multiplex PCR was the method, and the copy in TCRdb shows in-frame clones only, minus some. The sample carries 150,000 to 180,000 clones, approximately 80% recorded once. J lost 4 bases, V lost 4 bases, and 3 bases had no gene match. CDR1 SGHNT and CDR2 YYREEE come from the germline V gene (reference sequence). This CDR3 comprises 13 residues. The sequencing input was PBMCs. The TCR originated in a man aged 25-45 years in good health and CMV-seropositive. V is TRBV5-4 and J is TRBJ1-1, with TRBD1 matching 8 bases. The CDR3 loop reads CASSVDRVTEAFF. As DNA, the CDR3 is TGTGCCAGCAGCGTGGACAGGGTCACTGAAGCTTTCTTT.